The next 29 T cell receptor beta chains were all read from a single sample in a study of cytomegalovirus exposure and HLA in healthy donors. TCRdb keeps only in-frame clones here, not all; method: immunoSEQ multiplex PCR. This sample has 250,000 to 400,000 clones, with approximately 91% found just once. Sequencing input: PBMCs. All receptors come from a man aged 25 to 40 in good health and CMV-seronegative.

The genes are TRBV6-1 and TRBJ2-7, with 9 bases that match TRBD1. The CDR3 consists of 15 residues. The trim removed 1 base at V and 2 bases at J, leaving 3 bases unmatched. The germline CDR1 and CDR2 sequences are MNHNS and SASEGT. The CDR3 DNA sequence: TGTGCCAGCAGTGAAGTACAGGGGGCCCCCTACGAGCAGTACTTC. Translated, it gives CASSEVQGAPYEQYF.

The chain combines TRBV7-2 with TRBJ2-1; 9 bases agree with TRBD1. Germline V gene sequence: CDR1 SGHTA, CDR2 FQGNSA. This CDR3 is 16 amino acids long. With 5 bases clipped from V and 1 base from J, the junction kept 6 bases outside the gene matches. CDR3 residues: CASSTTGTGSYNEQFF. The CDR3 DNA sequence: TGTGCCAGCAGCACTACCGGGACAGGGTCCTACAATGAGCAGTTCTTC.

The rearrangement uses TRBV28 and TRBJ1-1, with 9 positions matching TRBD1. Germline V gene data show CDR1 as MDHEN and CDR2 as SYDVKM. CDR3 length: 14 amino acids. V gave up 5 bases and J gave up 3 bases; unmatched junction bases: 4. This chain's CDR3 is CASSETGGYTEAFF. The CDR3 nucleotides are TGTGCCAGCAGTGAAACAGGGGGCTACACTGAAGCTTTCTTT.

The chain uses TRBV7-2 and TRBJ1-2; 8 bases match TRBD1. This CDR3 has 16 amino acids. V was pared by 2 bases and J by 4 bases, with 9 bases of the junction left unmatched. Germline CDR1 SGHTA, CDR2 FQGNSA. This CDR3 is CASSLLRAGGSYGYTF. The CDR3, as DNA: TGTGCCAGCAGCTTATTACGGGCAGGGGGCAGCTATGGCTACACCTTC.

The genes are TRBV27 and TRBJ1-3, with D unresolved. CDR1 and CDR2 (germline): MNHEY, SMNVEV (reference sequence). Deletions cut 5 bases from V and 0 bases from J, with 11 bases between. The CDR3 runs to 15 residues. CDR3 sequence: CASSNGVSSGNTIYF. In DNA form, the CDR3 reads TGTGCCAGCAGTAACGGGGTGAGCTCTGGAAACACCATATATTTT.

The table lists this clone with a few counts. This chain uses TRBV6-1 with TRBJ2-7, with TRBD2 matching over 7 bases. Trimming took 5 bases from V and 6 from J; bases not matched to a gene: 4. The V gene's germline CDR1 is MNHNS and CDR2 SASEGT. The CDR3 consists of 12 residues. The CDR3 spells CASSLGGIEQYF. Here the CDR3 DNA reads TGTGCCAGCAGTCTGGGGGGGATCGAGCAGTACTTC.

The chain couples TRBV4-1 to TRBJ1-5; D is perhaps TRBD1 (5 bases). CDR1 MGHRA and CDR2 YSYEKL come from the germline V gene. This CDR3 contains 14 residues. The ends were cut back, 7 bases at V and 9 bases at J, with 19 bases in the middle. CDR3 amino acids: CASTKDGGVGPQHF. The CDR3 coding sequence is TGCGCCAGCACCAAAGACGGGGGAGTGGGGCCCCAGCATTTT.

The chain joins TRBV9 to TRBJ1-5, with TRBD1 identical over 10 bases. CDR1 is SGDLS and CDR2 is YYNGEE in the germline V gene. The CDR3 loop spans 16 amino acids. J gave up 2 bases and V 2 bases, and 4 bases lay outside the gene matches. The chain's CDR3 is CASSVGTGERNQPQHF. Written as DNA, the CDR3 is TGTGCCAGCAGCGTCGGGACAGGGGAACGCAATCAGCCCCAGCATTTT.

The chain recombines TRBV9 with TRBJ2-2, with TRBD1 as a possible D gene (5 bases). Germline V gives CDR1 SGDLS, CDR2 YYNGEE. V gave up 0 bases and J gave up 4 bases, with 10 bases separating them. This CDR3 is 15 amino acids long. The CDR3 protein is CASSVGQGLTGELFF. DNA of the CDR3: TGTGCCAGCAGCGTAGGCCAGGGCCTCACCGGGGAGCTGTTTTTT.

V and J are TRBV6-6 and TRBJ2-1; 10 bases line up with TRBD1. The germline gives CDR1 MNHNY, CDR2 SVGAGI (reference sequence). Trimming at V came to 6 bases and at J to 6 bases, leaving 8 bases not matched to a gene. This CDR3 is 15 amino acids long. The CDR3 region is CASSPGGTGANEQFF. The CDR3, as DNA: TGTGCCAGCAGCCCAGGGGGGACAGGGGCCAATGAGCAGTTCTTC.

This clone showed up just once. The gene calls are TRBV7-9 and TRBJ2-1; a weak D match, TRBD2 (5 bases). Deletions cut 2 bases from V and 2 bases from J, with 10 bases between. The CDR3 loop spans 15 amino acids. The germline gives CDR1 SEHNR, CDR2 FQNEAQ (reference sequence). DNA of the CDR3: TGTGCCAGCAGCTTACTAGCTGGGACCTACAATGAGCAGTTCTTC. Its translation is CASSLLAGTYNEQFF.

The sample holds a few counts of this clone. The rearrangement links TRBV15 to TRBJ2-7; D perhaps matches TRBD1 (6 bases). Deletions cut 3 bases from V and 1 base from J, with 10 bases between. The germline gives CDR1 LNHNV, CDR2 YYDKDF (reference sequence). The CDR3 totals 14 residues. The CDR3 bases are TGTGCCACCAGCAGGGACAGAGAGTCCTACGAGCAGTACTTC. Residues: CATSRDRESYEQYF.

This chain uses TRBV4-3 with TRBJ1-1; D ambiguous. V was clipped by 0 bases and J by 0 bases, with 14 bases between them. Germline CDR1 is LGHNA and CDR2 is YSLEER. CDR3 size: 17 residues. The CDR3 is CASSQDRNLFMNTEAFF. In DNA, the CDR3 is TGCGCCAGCAGCCAAGATAGAAACCTTTTCATGAACACTGAAGCTTTCTTT.

The chain carries TRBV9 and TRBJ1-1; no firm D call. From germline, CDR1 is SGDLS and CDR2 YYNGEE. Trimming left V 0 bases short and J 4 bases short, with 10 bases between. This CDR3 has 14 residues. The CDR3 DNA reads as TGTGCCAGCAGCGTAGGAATAGCGGGCACTGAAGCTTTCTTT. Translating gives CASSVGIAGTEAFF.

This chain connects TRBV5-1 to TRBJ2-3; TRBD2 matches 13 bases. Germline V gene data show CDR1 as SGHRS and CDR2 as YFSETQ. V shed 0 bases, J shed 6 bases, and the junction held 4 bases outside the gene matches. This CDR3 contains 16 residues. The CDR3, as DNA: TGCGCCAGCAGCTTGGGAGGGACTAGCGGGGCCGATACGCAGTATTTT. It is translated as CASSLGGTSGADTQYF.

V is TRBV27 and J is TRBJ2-7; no clear D gene. Between the trimmed V and J ends, which lost 9 bases and 2 bases, there was a span of 5 bases. The CDR3 is 10 amino acids. Looked up from germline, CDR1 is MNHEY and CDR2 is SMNVEV (reference sequence). The DNA of the CDR3 is TGTGCCAGTACAGCCTACGAGCAGTACTTC. It specifies CASTAYEQYF.

This rearrangement joins TRBV4-1 to TRBJ1-2, with 8 bases that match TRBD1. V shed 4 bases, J shed 5 bases, and the junction held 18 bases outside the gene matches. This CDR3 has 18 residues. Per the germline V gene, CDR1 is MGHRA and CDR2 is YSYEKL. The CDR3 spells CASSPPRDRPPQEYGYTF. The CDR3 region has the DNA TGCGCCAGCAGCCCCCCCCGGGACAGGCCCCCGCAGGAATATGGCTACACCTTC.

The chain combines TRBV7-9 with TRBJ1-2; the D gene is possibly TRBD1 (5 bases). Germline V gene data show CDR1 as SEHNR and CDR2 as FQNEAQ (reference sequence). V lost 5 bases and J lost 1, with 20 bases in between. CDR3 length: 17 amino acids. This CDR3 reads CASSAGTKVGHNYGYTF. The CDR3 region has the DNA TGTGCCAGCAGCGCGGGGACTAAGGTTGGGCATAACTATGGCTACACCTTC.

The chain uses TRBV6-1 and TRBJ2-2; tentatively, D is TRBD2 (7 bases). There are 15 residues in the CDR3. CDR1 and CDR2 (germline): MNHNS, SASEGT. Between the trimmed V and J ends, which lost 4 bases and 2 bases, there was a span of 11 bases. CDR3 nucleotide sequence: TGTGCCAGCAGTGCAGCGGGACAAAACACCGGGGAGCTGTTTTTT. Its protein product is CASSAAGQNTGELFF.

The chain employs TRBV7-8 and TRBJ2-3; weak D call: TRBD1 (6 bases). Germline lookup yields CDR1 SGHVS and CDR2 FQNEAQ. The CDR3 consists of 15 residues. Trimming took 3 bases from V and 2 from J, leaving 12 bases between them. CDR3 amino acids: CASSFSGASTDTQYF. In DNA, the CDR3 is TGTGCCAGCAGCTTTTCAGGGGCTTCCACAGATACGCAGTATTTT.

This chain uses TRBV4-1 with TRBJ2-7; 11 nucleotides align to TRBD1. Germline V gene data show CDR1 as MGHRA and CDR2 as YSYEKL. The J segment lost 2 bases and the V segment lost 4 bases, leaving 4 bases of the junction unmatched. CDR3 length: 15 amino acids. Written as DNA, the CDR3 is TGCGCCAGCAGCCGAGGGGACAGGGGGGCCTACGAGCAGTACTTC. This encodes CASSRGDRGAYEQYF.

The chain has TRBV7-2 and TRBJ1-6; D is perhaps TRBD1 (6 bases). The V gene lost 2 bases and the J gene lost 9 bases, with 11 bases spanning the gap. Germline V gene data show CDR1 as SGHTA and CDR2 as FQGNSA. The CDR3 runs to 14 residues. In nucleotides, the CDR3 is TGTGCCAGCAGCTTATCTCTAGGGGGTTCACCCCTCCACTTT. It translates to CASSLSLGGSPLHF.

The chain links TRBV6-5 to TRBJ2-2; 7 bases map to TRBD1. Germline lookup yields CDR1 MNHEY and CDR2 SVGAGI. The junction had 4 bases not matched to a gene; V was cut back by 2 bases and J by 7 bases. The CDR3 sequence is 14 residues long. The CDR3 bases are TGTGCCAGCAGTTACACAGGGGTTGGCGGGGAGCTGTTTTTT. Translating it yields CASSYTGVGGELFF.

This chain joins TRBV18 and TRBJ1-2, with 9 bases aligning to TRBD1. This CDR3 region has 16 residues. Germline V lookup: CDR1 KGHSH, CDR2 LQKENI. The junction had 7 bases not matched to a gene; V was cut back by 2 bases and J by 3 bases. CDR3: CASSPFGQGSDYGYTF. DNA for the CDR3: TGTGCCAGCTCACCATTTGGACAGGGGTCCGACTATGGCTACACCTTC.

CDR3 coding DNA: TGTGCCAGCAGCCCGAAACAGGGGGCCGGGACTGAAGCTTTCTTT. It translates to CASSPKQGAGTEAFF. The genes are TRBV7-2 and TRBJ1-1, with 9 bases fitting TRBD1. This CDR3 has 15 residues. J was trimmed by 5 bases and V by 5 bases; bases with no gene match: 9. CDR1 and CDR2 (germline): SGHTA, FQGNSA.

This chain links TRBV4-2 with TRBJ1-1, with 9 bases matching TRBD1. Per germline, CDR1 LGHNA and CDR2 YNFKEQ. This CDR3 has 15 amino acids. With 2 bases clipped from V and 7 bases from J, the junction kept 8 bases outside the gene matches. In nucleotides, the CDR3 is TGTGCCAGCAGCCAAAGCGGGACAGGGTGGGGTGAAGCTTTCTTT. The encoded protein is CASSQSGTGWGEAFF.

This chain links TRBV5-4 with TRBJ2-1, with 8 bases identical to TRBD2. Germline CDR1 reads SGHNT; CDR2 reads YYREEE (reference sequence). V was clipped by 5 bases and J by 3 bases; unmatched bases: 13. The CDR3 totals 17 residues. This CDR3 is CASSLGGGTTYYNEQFF. The CDR3 DNA sequence: TGTGCCAGCAGTCTTGGCGGGGGGACTACTTACTACAATGAGCAGTTCTTC. The full variable domain, completed using reference TRBV5-4 and TRBJ2-1, is ETGVTQSPTHLIKTRGQQVTLRCSSQSGHNTVSWYQQALGQGPQFIFQYYREEENGRGNFPPRFSGLQFPNYSSELNVNALELDDSALYLCASSLGGGTTYYNEQFFGPGTRLTVL.

This chain uses TRBV5-1 with TRBJ1-2; D may be TRBD1 (5 bases). The germline gives CDR1 SGHRS, CDR2 YFSETQ. Trimming left V 0 bases short and J 3 bases short, with 12 bases between. This CDR3 is 15 amino acids long. The CDR3 protein is CASSLAVEGDYGYTF. CDR3 nucleotide sequence: TGCGCCAGCAGCTTGGCCGTGGAAGGGGACTATGGCTACACCTTC.

V gene TRBV11-2 combines with J gene TRBJ2-1, with D possibly TRBD2 on 6 matching bases. The CDR3 runs 17 residues. Germline CDR1 and CDR2: SGHAT and FQNNGV. Trimming took 5 bases from V and 1 from J, leaving 18 bases between them. In nucleotides, the CDR3 is TGTGCCAGCAGCCAAACTTTGACTAGGGTTTCCTACAATGAGCAGTTCTTC. It translates to CASSQTLTRVSYNEQFF.